The 9 T cell receptor beta chains below were found in one sample sequenced in a study of control samples from healthy donors and cancer patients. Measured with immunoSEQ multiplex PCR; TCRdb has only the in-frame clones, and not every one. The data contain 90,000 to 95,000 clones, 70% to 90% of them singletons. Sequencing was done on a sample of blood. Receptor source: a man aged 25-45 years in good health.

The chain links TRBV7-3 to TRBJ2-2; D perhaps matches TRBD2 (5 bases). The CDR3 totals 13 residues. CDR1 is SGHTA and CDR2 is FQGTGA in the germline V gene. Deletions cut 0 bases from V and 7 bases from J, with 6 bases between. In nucleotides, the CDR3 is TGTGCCAGCAGCTTAACAACTAGCGGGGAGCTGTTTTTT. Translated, it gives CASSLTTSGELFF.

V is TRBV5-1 and J is TRBJ1-2; D not resolved. Germline V gene lookup returns CDR1 SGHRS and CDR2 YFSETQ. The V and J ends lost 4 bases and 7 bases respectively, with 14 bases between them. The CDR3 is 13 residues long. The chain's CDR3 is CASSNDGSGGYTF. The CDR3 DNA sequence: TGCGCCAGCAGCAATGACGGGTCGGGTGGCTACACCTTC. The variable domain in full, completed from reference TRBV5-1 and TRBJ1-2, reads KAGVTQTPRYLIKTRGQQVTLSCSPISGHRSVSWYQQTPGQGLQFLFEYFSETQRNKGNFPGRFSGRQFSNSRSEMNVSTLELGDSALYLCASSNDGSGGYTFGSGTRLTVV.

CDR3 region: CASSLGQGATGELFF. For the CDR3, the DNA is TGCGCCAGCAGCTTAGGACAGGGGGCCACCGGGGAGCTGTTTTTT. The chain has TRBV5-1 and TRBJ2-2, with 11 bases aligning to TRBD1. Germline V gene lookup returns CDR1 SGHRS and CDR2 YFSETQ. This CDR3 is built from 15 residues. V shed 2 bases, J shed 4 bases, and the junction held 1 base outside the gene matches. Using reference TRBV5-1 and TRBJ2-2 for the parts outside the CDR3, the full variable domain is KAGVTQTPRYLIKTRGQQVTLSCSPISGHRSVSWYQQTPGQGLQFLFEYFSETQRNKGNFPGRFSGRQFSNSRSEMNVSTLELGDSALYLCASSLGQGATGELFFGEGSRLTVL.

The chain has TRBV15 and TRBJ1-1, with no clear D. The CDR3 loop spans 15 amino acids. V was trimmed by 0 bases and J by 1 base, leaving 9 bases between them. Germline CDR1 reads LNHNV; CDR2 reads YYDKDF (reference sequence). The CDR3 sequence is CATSRDGGTNTEAFF. CDR3 nucleotide sequence: TGTGCCACCAGCAGAGATGGCGGAACGAACACTGAAGCTTTCTTT.

This clone was seen a handful of times. The chain combines TRBV3-1 (or the pseudogene TRBV3-2) with TRBJ2-1; 9 nucleotides line up with TRBD2. Germline trimming cut 6 bases from V and 10 bases from J; bases unmatched to any gene: 7. Germline V gene data show CDR1 as LGHDT and CDR2 as YNNKEL (reference sequence). The CDR3 consists of 13 residues. The CDR3 region is CASSTGGGVEQFF. CDR3 nucleotide sequence: TGTGCCAGCAGTACCGGCGGGGGGGTGGAGCAGTTCTTC.

The V gene is TRBV5-1, the J gene TRBJ1-1, with D uncertain. Germline CDR1 reads SGHRS; CDR2 reads YFSETQ. This CDR3 region has 13 residues. V lost 1 base, J lost 6 bases, and 10 bases lay in between. CDR3 DNA sequence: TGCGCCAGCAGCTTGAGCGGGGTTGCTGAAGCTTTCTTT. It codes for CASSLSGVAEAFF.

J is TRBJ2-2 and V is TRBV9; D call uncertain. CDR1 and CDR2 (germline): SGDLS, YYNGEE. The V end lost 0 bases, the J end lost 7 bases, and 10 bases lay between the germline ends. The CDR3 spans 14 residues. The CDR3 here is CASSVELHRGELFF. The DNA of the CDR3 is TGTGCCAGCAGCGTAGAACTACATCGCGGGGAGCTGTTTTTT.

The chain links TRBV28 to TRBJ1-3, with D possibly matching TRBD1 (5 bases). The CDR3 totals 15 residues. Germline-derived CDR1 and CDR2 are MDHEN and SYDVKM. V lost 7 bases to trimming and J lost 0 bases, with 13 bases between them. The CDR3: CASNPGGLSGNTIYF. DNA of the CDR3: TGTGCCAGCAACCCGGGGGGTCTCTCTGGAAACACCATATATTTT.

The chain employs TRBV5-6 and TRBJ2-4, with 7 bases matching TRBD1. This CDR3 region has 17 residues. CDR1 and CDR2 from the germline V gene are SGHDT and YYEEEE. After removal of 4 bases from V and 5 bases from J, the junction contained 15 bases not matched to a gene. CDR3: CASSIGRQGVPQNIQYF. The CDR3 DNA follows: TGTGCCAGCAGCATTGGTCGACAGGGCGTCCCCCAAAACATTCAGTACTTC.